The entry below gives a single TCR beta chain sequence along with its context. Its antigen specificity is not known. No base quality values were provided; no much bigger clone lies one nucleotide off. This entry is derived from a study of cytomegalovirus exposure and HLA in healthy donors (dated 2017 in TCRdb). Context from the whole study: An earlier analysis of some 600 of the donors reported approximately 300 Gb of sequence data and 117 million unique TCR beta sequences obtained from about 179 million T cells. Roughly 300 gigabases of sequencing data and tens of millions of unique TCR sequences were included in an early release covering several hundred HLA-typed donors. Of the approximately 370 genotyped donors, 75% to 85% were placed in the genetic ancestry cluster associated with self-reported Caucasian donors. The aim of the study was to test whether cataloging public T cell receptors could identify signatures of past pathogen exposure. Using immunosequencing, the study profiled T cell repertoires from 500 to 800 subjects and related those repertoires to cytomegalovirus serostatus. Besides the first cohort of roughly 700 subjects, a separate validation cohort made up of 120 different subjects was used. To predict cytomegalovirus infection status, the study combined high-throughput TCR immunosequencing, statistical association of individual TCRs with disease status, and machine learning. A later analysis re-examined previously published TCR beta repertoires from 600 to 700 donors and added high-resolution HLA genotyping to investigate patterns of TCR occurrence. The later analysis used no new phenotypic data to find candidate immune exposures, relying instead on TCR beta sequences and their occurrence across donors. To decide whether each TCR beta V gene segment behaved as functional or pseudogenic, an earlier analysis of fewer than 750 of the donors relied on high-throughput TCR beta sequencing. Alongside the repertoire data, information on donor age, sex, ethnicity and CMV serostatus was compiled. A later genetic analysis used genome-wide SNP genotypes for about 65% of the roughly 670 donors, treating that subset as a discovery cohort. Every repertoire in the discovery cohort had been generated on one and the same sequencing platform. HLA typing covered class I and class II loci at four-digit resolution. The number of typed donors differed by locus: roughly 620-640 for A, B, C, DRB1 and DQB1; approximately 520 for DQA1; roughly 600 for DPA1; and 450 to 480 for DPB1. Because of strong linkage in the cohort, roughly five DR-DQ haplotypes were treated as single units for association and clustering. Across about 370 genotyped donors of the cohort, an average of 235,054 unique TCR beta nucleotide sequences per donor were sequenced, and around 20% of those sequences were non-productive.

The method behind the library was the immunoSEQ multiplex PCR assay. A mixture of 60 forward primers for TCR Vbeta segments and 13 reverse primers for TCR Jbeta segments was used in the multiplex PCR. The CDR3 region of rearranged TCR beta genes was amplified from genomic DNA by a multiplex PCR assay. On the Illumina HiSeq System, the amplified TCR beta libraries were sequenced as 87-base-pair reads. Per the authors' processing: Across the roughly 600 repertoires, a later analysis counted about 81 million unique TCR beta chains, 9.5 million to 12 million of which were shared by at least two donors. Raw reads were error-corrected and collapsed into unique sequences with a nearest-neighbor algorithm that merged closely related sequences to remove PCR and sequencing errors. CDR3 sequences were aligned to IMGT reference sequences to assign V, D and J gene segments. For a sequence to be retained, a match of at least six nucleotides to both a V gene segment and a J gene segment was required. A rearrangement was called productive if the CDR3 had no stop codons and remained in frame with V and J, and every other rearrangement was called non-productive. Following IMGT convention, CDR3 was defined as the stretch from the second conserved V-encoded cysteine to the conserved J-encoded phenylalanine. The earlier analysis of fewer than 700 of the donors excluded sequences that lacked an unambiguous match to a single V gene segment. In an earlier analysis of 587 of the donors, a V segment was called functional when productive rearrangements were above 56.7%, and segregating when the standard deviation between donors exceeded 5%. A statistical classification framework was built to diagnose cytomegalovirus status from the catalog of TCR beta chain sequences. In a later analysis, TCR nucleotide sequences were compared against IMGT/GENE-DB human TR gene sequences so that V and J genes could be assigned. A later analysis assigned CDR3 sequences and most-parsimonious VDJ recombination scenarios with the TCRdist pipeline. In a later analysis, each TCR beta chain was defined by its CDR3 amino acid sequence together with its V-gene family, and reads without a unique V-gene family were excluded. In a later analysis, nearly 600 highly shared, low-generation-probability nucleotide sequences were removed to address suspected cross-contamination and a sequencing artifact. For each public chain, a later analysis derived a clonal expansion index from normalized ranks of inferred template counts within each repertoire. A later analysis computed generation probabilities with a VDJ recombination model fitted to out-of-frame rearrangements, and checked the results against IGoR. A later analysis scored TCR-TCR, TCR-HLA and TCR-CMV co-occurrence with hypergeometric tests, applying a repertoire-size bias correction to TCR pairs. In a later analysis, false discovery rates were estimated by permuting HLA or CMV assignments 20 times. In a later analysis, co-occurring TCRs were grouped with DBSCAN, and TCRdist sequence similarity was added when clustering was performed within HLA-allele-positive subsets. For co-occurrence clustering, repertoires with fewer than 30,000 or more than 120,000 public chains were excluded, along with four or five repertoires with anomalous nucleotide sharing. TCRdb holds this immuneACCESS table with in-frame rearrangements only. Some clones are missing; in checked studies, unresolved V genes explain under half, and the rest has no known cause. V, J and clone size are taken as reported in that table, and D and trimming were inferred from the DNA itself. This sample comprises 110,000 or so clones, roughly 80% of them detected only once. In total, the top ten clones hold about 5.4% of the sample.

The CDR3 runs 13 residues from the cysteine to the phenylalanine. This entry keeps only the CDR3 DNA: 39 bases, framed from base 1. CDR1 SNHLY and CDR2 FYNNEI are derived from the germline V gene. General conclusions and limits of the study: Most TCR sequences were seen in very few donors, while some public TCRs were found in many individuals. Most CMV-associated TCR beta chains appeared to be HLA-restricted in a later analysis, and the HLA associations seemed to be driven largely by CMV exposure. Because the 87-base-pair reads could not distinguish some IMGT-functional V segments, including TRBV6-2 and TRBV6-3, those segments were excluded. Immune exposure information for the cohort was limited to CMV serostatus. In a later analysis, HLA-associated TCR beta chains showed more clonal expansion and lower generation probabilities than non-associated chains that were equally common. A few of the identified cytomegalovirus-associated TCR beta chains were confirmed in vitro to be specific for cytomegalovirus antigens. A group of highly shared sequence variants was considered likely to be a technical artifact of the sequencing pipeline. Correlated functional status among segregating V segments might be attributable to linkage disequilibrium, but an unknown experimental factor could not be ruled out. The presence/absence analyses assumed that sequencing depth was roughly uniform across donors, and that assumption may not be true. A later genetic analysis associated a missense DCLRE1C variant with V-gene and J-gene trimming of TCR beta chains, and an independent cohort replicated the association. Compared with the 666-donor mean, donors in an Asian-associated ancestry cluster had fewer N-insertions in productive TCRs, according to a later genetic analysis. A further reported finding was that TCR beta sequences accurately predicted the HLA-A and HLA-B alleles for most subjects in the first cohort. Because counts were too low, seventeen rarely observed V segments, including chromosome 9 orphons, were excluded from the earlier analysis of some 590 of the donors. In a later analysis, 15,000 to 20,000 TCR beta sequences were associated with specific HLA alleles at a false discovery rate of 0.05. In a later analysis, TCR association rates were found to vary across HLA loci, with the most associated TCRs seen for DRB1 alleles and the fewest for HLA-C alleles. Broadly in line with IMGT annotations, most TCR beta V segments showed up in productive rearrangements about 90% or about 30% of the time in an earlier analysis of 587 of the donors. The authors suggested that the approach could potentially be generalized to other disease states and immunological phenotypes. Only TCR beta chains were sequenced in this cohort, and the absence of alpha or paired-chain data limited detectable features. In the study, around 150 TCR beta chains were listed as associated with cytomegalovirus. In a later analysis, several top co-occurrence clusters were reported to appear linked to parvovirus B19, influenza, CMV and Epstein-Barr virus. The classifier was reported to diagnose cytomegalovirus status with high specificity and sensitivity in both the original and validation cohorts. When HLA alleles, especially DR and DQ, strongly co-occurred, TCR associations were difficult to assign to individual alleles. Because HLA typing was unavailable for some donors at each locus, only the typed subset was used in association tests.

The cohort was made up of 500 to 800 healthy bone marrow donors. All cohort members were sampled while nominally healthy, although unrecorded immune exposures were likely present. The donor was CMV seropositive and belonged to the group of 250 to 350 seropositive cohort members. A peripheral blood sample was provided by each donor, and peripheral blood mononuclear cells were used for TCR beta sequencing. Genomic DNA was extracted from the blood cell samples with the Qiagen DNeasy Blood Extraction Kit. The material sequenced was PBMCs. Recombination joined TRBV2 with TRBJ2-5; 9 of the junction bases match TRBD1. The end of the DNA aligns better with TRBJ2-7, so the J call may be wrong. The sequence came from a woman aged 25 to 39 in good health and CMV-seropositive. The CDR3 region has the sequence CASSRDRVGEQYF. The sequenced DNA is TGTGCCAGCAGTCGGGACAGGGTAGGCGAGCAGTACTTC.